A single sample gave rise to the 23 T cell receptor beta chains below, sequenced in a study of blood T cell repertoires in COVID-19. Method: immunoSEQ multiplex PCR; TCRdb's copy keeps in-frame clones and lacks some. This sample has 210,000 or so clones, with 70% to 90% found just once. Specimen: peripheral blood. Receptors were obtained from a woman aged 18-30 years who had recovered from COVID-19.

The CDR3 DNA reads TGTGCCAGCAGCGTGGGGACAGGGGGCGCGTACAATGAGCAGTTCTTC. Amino acids: CASSVGTGGAYNEQFF. The rearrangement joins TRBV11-3 to TRBJ2-1; 12 bases align to TRBD1. The germline V gene encodes CDR1 SGHNT and CDR2 YENEEA. This CDR3 comprises 16 residues. Trimming removed 5 bases from V and 4 bases from J; junction bases left unmatched: 6.

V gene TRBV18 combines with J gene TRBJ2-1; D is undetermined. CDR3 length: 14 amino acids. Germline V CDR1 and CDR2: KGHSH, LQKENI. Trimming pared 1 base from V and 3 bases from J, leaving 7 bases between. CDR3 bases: TGTGCCAGCTCACCACTAGAGCGCTACAATGAGCAGTTCTTC. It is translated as CASSPLERYNEQFF.

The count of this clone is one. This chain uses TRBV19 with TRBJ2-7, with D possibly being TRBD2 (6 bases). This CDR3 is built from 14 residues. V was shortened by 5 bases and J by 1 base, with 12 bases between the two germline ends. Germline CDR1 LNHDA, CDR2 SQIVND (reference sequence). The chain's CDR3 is CASSPAGLSYEQYF. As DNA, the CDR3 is TGTGCCAGTAGTCCAGCGGGCTTATCCTACGAGCAGTACTTC.

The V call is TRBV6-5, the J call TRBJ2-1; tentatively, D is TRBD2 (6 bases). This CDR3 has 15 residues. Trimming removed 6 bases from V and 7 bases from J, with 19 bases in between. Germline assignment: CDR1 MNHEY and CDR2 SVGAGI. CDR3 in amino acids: CASREGWEASNEQFF. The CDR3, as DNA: TGTGCCAGCAGGGAGGGGTGGGAGGCCTCTAATGAGCAGTTCTTC.

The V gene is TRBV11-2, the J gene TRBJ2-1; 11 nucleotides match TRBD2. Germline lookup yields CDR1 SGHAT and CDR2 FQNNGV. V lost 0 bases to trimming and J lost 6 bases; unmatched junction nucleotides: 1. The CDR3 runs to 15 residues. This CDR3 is CASSLELAGANEQFF. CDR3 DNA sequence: TGTGCCAGCAGCTTAGAACTAGCGGGAGCCAATGAGCAGTTCTTC.

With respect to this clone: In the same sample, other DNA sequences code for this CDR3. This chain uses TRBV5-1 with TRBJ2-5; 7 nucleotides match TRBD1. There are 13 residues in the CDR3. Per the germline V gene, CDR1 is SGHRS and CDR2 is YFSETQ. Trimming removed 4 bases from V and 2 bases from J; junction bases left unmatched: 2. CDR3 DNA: TGCGCCAGCAGCACGGGACAGCAAGAGACCCAGTACTTC. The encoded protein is CASSTGQQETQYF.

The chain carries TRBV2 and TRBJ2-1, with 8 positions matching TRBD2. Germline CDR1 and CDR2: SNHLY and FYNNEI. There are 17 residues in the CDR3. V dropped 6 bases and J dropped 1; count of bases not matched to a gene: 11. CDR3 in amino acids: CASRTPRAGESYNEQFF. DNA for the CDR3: TGTGCCAGCAGAACTCCGAGAGCGGGAGAGTCCTACAATGAGCAGTTCTTC. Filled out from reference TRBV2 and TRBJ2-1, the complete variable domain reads EPEVTQTPSHQVTQMGQEVILRCVPISNHLYFYWYRQILGQKVEFLVSFYNNEISEKSEIFDDQFSVERPDGSNFTLKIRSTKLEDSAMYFCASRTPRAGESYNEQFFGPGTRLTVL.

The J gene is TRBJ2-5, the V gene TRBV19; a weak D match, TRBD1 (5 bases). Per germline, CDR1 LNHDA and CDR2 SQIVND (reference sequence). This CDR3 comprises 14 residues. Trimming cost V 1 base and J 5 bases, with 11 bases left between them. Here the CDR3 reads CASSIGRAGETQYF. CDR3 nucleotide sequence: TGTGCCAGTAGTATAGGCAGGGCAGGGGAGACCCAGTACTTC.

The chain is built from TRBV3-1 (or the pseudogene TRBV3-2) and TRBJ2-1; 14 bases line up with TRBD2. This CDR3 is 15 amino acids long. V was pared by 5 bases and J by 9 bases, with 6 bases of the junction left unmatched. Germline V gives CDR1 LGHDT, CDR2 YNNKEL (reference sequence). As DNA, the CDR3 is TGTGCCAGCAGCGAGACTAGCGGGAGGGTCAGTGAGCAGTTCTTC. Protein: CASSETSGRVSEQFF.

The CDR3 sequence is CASSFGGEQFF. In DNA form, the CDR3 reads TGTGCCAGCAGCTTCGGAGGGGAGCAGTTCTTC. The chain links TRBV7-3 to TRBJ2-1; TRBD2 is a possible D gene (6 bases). V lost 3 bases to trimming and J lost 10 bases, with 7 bases between them. The germline CDR1 and CDR2 sequences are SGHTA and FQGTGA. This CDR3 has 11 amino acids.

The CDR3 loop reads CASSRTGENTEAFF. CDR3 sequence (DNA): TGTGCCAGCAGCCGGACAGGGGAAAACACTGAAGCTTTCTTT. The chain is built from TRBV9 and TRBJ1-1, with 9 bases lining up with TRBD1. In germline, CDR1 is SGDLS, CDR2 YYNGEE. This CDR3 spans 14 amino acids. With V trimmed by 4 bases and J by 2 bases, 3 bases remained unmatched.

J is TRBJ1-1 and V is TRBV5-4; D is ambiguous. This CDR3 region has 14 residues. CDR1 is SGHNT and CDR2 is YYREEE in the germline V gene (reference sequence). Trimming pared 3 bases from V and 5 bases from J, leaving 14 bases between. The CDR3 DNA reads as TGTGCCAGCAGCTCCGACAACGGTAGGACTGAAGCTTTCTTT. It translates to CASSSDNGRTEAFF.

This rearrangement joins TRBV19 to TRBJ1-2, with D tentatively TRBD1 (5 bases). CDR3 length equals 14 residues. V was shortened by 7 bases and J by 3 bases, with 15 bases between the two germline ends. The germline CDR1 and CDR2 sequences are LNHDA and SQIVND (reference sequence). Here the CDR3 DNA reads TGTGCCAGTACTCTGGCGGGGGATGACTATGGCTACACCTTC. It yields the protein CASTLAGDDYGYTF.

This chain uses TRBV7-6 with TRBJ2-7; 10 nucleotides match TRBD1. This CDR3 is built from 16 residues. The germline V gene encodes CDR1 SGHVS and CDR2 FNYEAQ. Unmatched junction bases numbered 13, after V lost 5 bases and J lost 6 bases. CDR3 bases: TGTGCCAGCAGCCCTCACTCCGGGACAGGGGTAGTCGAGCAGTACTTC. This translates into CASSPHSGTGVVEQYF.

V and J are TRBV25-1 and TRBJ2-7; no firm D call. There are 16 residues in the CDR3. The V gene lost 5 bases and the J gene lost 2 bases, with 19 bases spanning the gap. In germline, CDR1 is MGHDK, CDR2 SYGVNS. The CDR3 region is CASSRSPQMGAYEQYF. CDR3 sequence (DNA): TGTGCCAGCAGTAGATCCCCGCAGATGGGCGCCTACGAGCAGTACTTC.

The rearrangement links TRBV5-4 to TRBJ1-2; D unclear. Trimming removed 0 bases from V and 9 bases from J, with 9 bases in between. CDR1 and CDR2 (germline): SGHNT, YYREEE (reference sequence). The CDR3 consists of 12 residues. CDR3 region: CASSLAGKSYTF. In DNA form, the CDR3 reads TGTGCCAGCAGCTTGGCCGGGAAGAGCTACACCTTC.

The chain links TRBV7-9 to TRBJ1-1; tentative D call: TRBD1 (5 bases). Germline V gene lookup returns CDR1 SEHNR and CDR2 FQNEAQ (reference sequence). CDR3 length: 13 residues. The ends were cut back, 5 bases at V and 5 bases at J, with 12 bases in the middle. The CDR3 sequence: CASSPPSGTEAFF. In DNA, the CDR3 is TGTGCCAGCAGCCCCCCGTCAGGGACTGAAGCTTTCTTT.

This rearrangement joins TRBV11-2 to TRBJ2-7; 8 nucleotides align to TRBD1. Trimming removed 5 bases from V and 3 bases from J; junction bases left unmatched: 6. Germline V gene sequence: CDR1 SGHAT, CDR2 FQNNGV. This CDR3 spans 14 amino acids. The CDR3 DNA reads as TGTGCCAGCAGCCCAGGACAGGGAGACTACGAGCAGTACTTC. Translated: CASSPGQGDYEQYF.

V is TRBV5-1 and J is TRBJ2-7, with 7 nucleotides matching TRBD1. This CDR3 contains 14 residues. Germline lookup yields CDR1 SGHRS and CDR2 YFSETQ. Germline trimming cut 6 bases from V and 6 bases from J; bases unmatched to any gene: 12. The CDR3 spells CASTGTATLGEQYF. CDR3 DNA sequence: TGCGCCAGCACCGGGACAGCAACCTTGGGCGAGCAGTACTTC. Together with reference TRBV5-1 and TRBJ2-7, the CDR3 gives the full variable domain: KAGVTQTPRYLIKTRGQQVTLSCSPISGHRSVSWYQQTPGQGLQFLFEYFSETQRNKGNFPGRFSGRQFSNSRSEMNVSTLELGDSALYLCASTGTATLGEQYFGPGTRLTVT.

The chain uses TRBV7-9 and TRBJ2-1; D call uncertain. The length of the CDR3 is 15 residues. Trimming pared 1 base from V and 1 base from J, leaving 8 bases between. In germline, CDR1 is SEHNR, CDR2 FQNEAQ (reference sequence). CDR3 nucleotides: TGTGCCAGCAGCTTAGATCTAAGTTCCTACAATGAGCAGTTCTTC. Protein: CASSLDLSSYNEQFF.

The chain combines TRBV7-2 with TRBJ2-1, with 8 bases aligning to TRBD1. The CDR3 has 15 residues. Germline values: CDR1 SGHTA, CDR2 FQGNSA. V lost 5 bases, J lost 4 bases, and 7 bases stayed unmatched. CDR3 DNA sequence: TGTGCCAGCAGCCTACGACAGGGGCAGTACAATGAGCAGTTCTTC. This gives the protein CASSLRQGQYNEQFF.

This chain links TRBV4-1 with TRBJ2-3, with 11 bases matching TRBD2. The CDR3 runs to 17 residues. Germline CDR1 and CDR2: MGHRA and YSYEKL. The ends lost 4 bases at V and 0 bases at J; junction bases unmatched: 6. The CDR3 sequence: CASSPGLAVASTDTQYF. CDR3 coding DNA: TGCGCCAGCAGCCCGGGACTAGCGGTTGCTAGCACAGATACGCAGTATTTT.

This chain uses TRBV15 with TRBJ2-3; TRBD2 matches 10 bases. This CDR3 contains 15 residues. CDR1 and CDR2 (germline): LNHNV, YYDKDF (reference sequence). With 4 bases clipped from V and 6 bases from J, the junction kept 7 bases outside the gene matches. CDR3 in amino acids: CATSKPGLAWDTQYF. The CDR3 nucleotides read TGTGCCACCAGCAAACCGGGACTAGCGTGGGATACGCAGTATTTT.